The 15 T cell receptor beta chains below were found in one sample sequenced in a study of CD8+ T cells in alopecia areata. Sequencing used cDNA as its template, made by extracting RNA and reverse transcribing it. Repertoires were generated with immunoSEQ multiplex PCR, while TCRdb's copy carries only in-frame clones and drops some. The sample holds under 150,000 clones; roughly 80% are singletons and the top ten take roughly 25%. As for treatment: oral pan-JAK inhibitor, 5-10 mg twice daily. The sample here was CD8+ T cells sorted from blood, taken at week 4, from a patient treated with tofacitinib. The source of these receptors is a human donor with alopecia areata.

This clone was detected only once. The chain employs TRBV7-2 and TRBJ2-1; D perhaps matches TRBD2 (7 bases). The CDR3 is 15 residues long. CDR1 and CDR2 from the germline V gene are SGHTA and FQGNSA. The ends were cut back, 5 bases at V and 2 bases at J, with 13 bases in the middle. The chain's CDR3 is CASSPKGGAYNEQFF. CDR3 bases: TGTGCCAGCAGCCCGAAGGGGGGGGCCTACAATGAGCAGTTCTTC.

The chain joins TRBV9 to TRBJ1-5; D remains unclear. CDR3 length: 13 amino acids. Germline V lookup: CDR1 SGDLS, CDR2 YYNGEE. V dropped 1 base and J dropped 6 bases, with 8 bases sitting between them. DNA for the CDR3: TGTGCCAGCAGCGTATCGGATGCTCAGCCCCAGCATTTT. Protein: CASSVSDAQPQHF.

The chain recombines TRBV11-2 with TRBJ2-3; D gene ambiguous. This CDR3 is built from 15 residues. Trimming removed 2 bases from V and 3 bases from J, with 12 bases in between. Germline V gives CDR1 SGHAT, CDR2 FQNNGV. The CDR3 bases are TGTGCCAGCAGCTTACCCGGTTCGAGGACAGATACGCAGTATTTT. Its protein product is CASSLPGSRTDTQYF.

The rearrangement links TRBV27 to TRBJ2-5; 9 bases are a match to TRBD2. Losses at the gene ends were 6 bases for V and 1 base for J; bases not matched to a gene: 9. Looked up from germline, CDR1 is MNHEY and CDR2 is SMNVEV (reference sequence). There are 16 residues in the CDR3. The CDR3 region is CASSSHGGGAQETQYF. The CDR3 DNA reads TGTGCCAGCAGCTCCCACGGCGGGGGGGCCCAAGAGACCCAGTACTTC.

V gene TRBV7-9 combines with J gene TRBJ2-6; D call uncertain. CDR3 length equals 17 residues. Looked up from germline, CDR1 is SEHNR and CDR2 is FQNEAQ (reference sequence). With 0 bases removed from V and 0 bases from J, the gap between germline ends came to 9 bases. CDR3 sequence (DNA): TGTGCCAGCAGCTTAGCTGTGGGGATCTCTGGGGCCAACGTCCTGACTTTC. Its protein product is CASSLAVGISGANVLTF.

This chain connects TRBV27 to TRBJ2-3; a weak D match, TRBD1 (5 bases). Germline V gene lookup returns CDR1 MNHEY and CDR2 SMNVEV (reference sequence). The CDR3 contains 15 residues. V dropped 0 bases and J dropped 3 bases, with 10 bases sitting between them. As DNA, the CDR3 is TGTGCCAGCAGTTTATCGGGGCATGGGACAGATACGCAGTATTTT. Translated: CASSLSGHGTDTQYF.

The J gene is TRBJ2-2, the V gene TRBV4-1, with TRBD2 matching over 7 bases. V lost 1 base, J lost 5 bases, and 4 bases stayed unmatched. Looked up from germline, CDR1 is MGHRA and CDR2 is YSYEKL. The CDR3 sequence is 15 residues long. In DNA, the CDR3 is TGCGCCAGCAGCCAAGTAACGGGGGGAACCGGGGAGCTGTTTTTT. As protein: CASSQVTGGTGELFF.

The V and J genes are TRBV6-6 and TRBJ2-4; D remains unclear. Looked up from germline, CDR1 is MNHNY and CDR2 is SVGAGI (reference sequence). CDR3 length equals 16 residues. V lost 7 bases, J lost 0 bases, and 16 bases lay in between. This CDR3 reads CASTLSSRKAKNIQYF. The CDR3 bases are TGTGCCAGCACCCTTTCCTCGCGGAAAGCCAAAAACATTCAGTACTTC.

The chain is built from TRBV27 and TRBJ1-1; D perhaps matches TRBD1 (5 bases). V lost 7 bases and J lost 7, with 16 bases in between. The CDR3 runs 13 residues. CDR1 and CDR2 from the germline V gene are MNHEY and SMNVEV (reference sequence). As DNA, the CDR3 is TGTGCCAGCAAGGAGGGGAGAAAGATTGAAGCTTTCTTT. It codes for CASKEGRKIEAFF.

V usage is TRBV16 and J usage is TRBJ2-5; TRBD2 matches 13 bases. This CDR3 region has 16 residues. Germline V gene lookup returns CDR1 KGHSY and CDR2 FQNENV. J gave up 2 bases and V 4 bases, and 4 bases lay outside the gene matches. The CDR3 reads CASSPPGLAGQETQYF. The CDR3 DNA reads TGTGCCAGCAGCCCACCGGGACTAGCGGGGCAAGAGACCCAGTACTTC. Drawing the rest from reference TRBV16 and TRBJ2-5, the complete variable domain is GEEVAQTPKHLVRGEGQKAKLYCAPIKGHSYVFWYQQVLKNEFKFLISFQNENVFDETGMPKERFSAKCLPNSPCSLEIQATKLEDSAVYFCASSPPGLAGQETQYFGPGTRLLVL.

This chain uses TRBV4-1 with TRBJ2-1; 7 bases are shared with TRBD2. The J segment lost 10 bases and the V segment lost 1 base, leaving 10 bases of the junction unmatched. Germline CDR1 reads MGHRA; CDR2 reads YSYEKL. CDR3 length: 15 residues. This chain's CDR3 is CASSQVGTTPGEQFF. The CDR3 coding sequence is TGCGCCAGCAGCCAAGTCGGGACTACGCCTGGGGAGCAGTTCTTC.

This clone was recorded only once. The V call is TRBV11-2, the J call TRBJ2-1; 8 nucleotides align to TRBD1. V gave up 5 bases and J gave up 6 bases; unmatched junction bases: 3. This CDR3 has 13 residues. Germline V lookup: CDR1 SGHAT, CDR2 FQNNGV. In DNA, the CDR3 is TGTGCCAGCAGCCGGACAGGGTCCAATGAGCAGTTCTTC. Protein sequence: CASSRTGSNEQFF.

The chain has TRBV11-2 and TRBJ1-1, with a tentative D call TRBD1 (5 bases). Germline loops: CDR1 SGHAT, CDR2 FQNNGV. Trimming left V 5 bases short and J 4 bases short, with 17 bases between. The CDR3 has 15 residues. The DNA for the CDR3 is TGTGCCAGCAGCCTCCCCGGTGGGGGAAGCACTGAAGCTTTCTTT. As protein: CASSLPGGGSTEAFF.

The chain has TRBV4-3 and TRBJ2-7; a weak D match, TRBD1 (5 bases). This CDR3 is built from 16 residues. The germline CDR1 and CDR2 sequences are LGHNA and YSLEER. Deletions cut 0 bases from V and 1 base from J, with 13 bases between. Here the CDR3 reads CASSQDPRPGSYEQYF. DNA of the CDR3: TGCGCCAGCAGCCAAGATCCGCGGCCAGGGTCCTACGAGCAGTACTTC.

This clone was observed a single time. The same CDR3 arises from other DNA sequences in this sample as well. The gene calls are TRBV5-1 and TRBJ1-2; TRBD1 agrees at 9 bases. The CDR3 consists of 15 residues. V trimming: 0 bases; J trimming: 0 bases; junction bases outside the gene matches: 0. CDR1 SGHRS and CDR2 YFSETQ come from the germline V gene. DNA of the CDR3: TGCGCCAGCAGCTTGGGACAGGGGGCTAACTATGGCTACACCTTC. This sequence encodes CASSLGQGANYGYTF.